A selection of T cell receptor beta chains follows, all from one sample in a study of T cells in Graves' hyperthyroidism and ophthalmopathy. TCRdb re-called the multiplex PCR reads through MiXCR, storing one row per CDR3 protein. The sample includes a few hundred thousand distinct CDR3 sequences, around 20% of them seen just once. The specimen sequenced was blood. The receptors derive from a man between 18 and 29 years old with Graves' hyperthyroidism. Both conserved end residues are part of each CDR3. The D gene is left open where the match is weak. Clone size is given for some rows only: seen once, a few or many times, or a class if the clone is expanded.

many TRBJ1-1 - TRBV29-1 CSSWERNTEAFF TGCAGCTCGTGGGAGAGGAACACTGAAGCTTTCTTT
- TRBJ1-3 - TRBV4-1 CASSQSAGTPGNTIYF TGCGCCAGCAGCCAGTCGGCCGGGACTCCTGGAAACACCATATATTTT
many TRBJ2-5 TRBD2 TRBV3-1 CASSQDEVGSGGRETQYF TGTGCCAGCAGCCAAGATGAGGTGGGCAGCGGGGGACGGGAGACCCAGTACTTC
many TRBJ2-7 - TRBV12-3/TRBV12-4 CASSSQGGIYEQYF TGTGCCAGCAGTTCCCAGGGTGGGATCTACGAGCAGTACTTC
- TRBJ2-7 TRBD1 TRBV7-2 CASSVTGTGTREQYF TGTGCCAGCAGCGTAACCGGGACAGGGACCCGCGAGCAGTACTTC
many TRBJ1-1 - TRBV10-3 CAISESDVTEAFF TGTGCCATCAGTGAGTCGGATGTGACTGAAGCTTTCTTT
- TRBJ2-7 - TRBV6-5 CASSYSPGAPEQYF TGTGCCAGCAGTTACTCCCCCGGGGCTCCCGAGCAGTACTTC
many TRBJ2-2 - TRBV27 CASSNQGGDTGELFF TGTGCCAGCAGTAACCAGGGGGGCGACACCGGGGAGCTGTTTTTT
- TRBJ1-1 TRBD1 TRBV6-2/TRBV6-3 CASSTRDRKNTEAFF TGTGCCAGCAGTACTAGGGACAGGAAGAACACTGAAGCTTTCTTT
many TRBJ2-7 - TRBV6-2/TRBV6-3 CASSPSSGESYEQYF TGTGCCAGCAGTCCATCCTCAGGGGAGAGCTACGAGCAGTACTTC
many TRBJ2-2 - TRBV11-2 CASSLEYRELFF TGTGCCAGCAGCCTAGAGTATCGGGAGCTGTTTTTT
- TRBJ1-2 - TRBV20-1 CSARAGGSYGYTF TGCAGTGCTAGAGCTGGGGGAAGCTATGGCTACACCTTC
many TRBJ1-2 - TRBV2 CASSLSGLDYGYTF TGTGCCAGCAGTCTAAGTGGCCTCGACTATGGCTACACCTTC
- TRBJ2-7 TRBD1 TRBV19 CASSSRGQGTYEQYF TGTGCCAGTAGTAGCCGGGGACAGGGTACCTACGAGCAGTACTTC
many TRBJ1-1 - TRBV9 CASSATAYTEAFF TGTGCCAGCAGCGCGACAGCTTACACTGAAGCTTTCTTT
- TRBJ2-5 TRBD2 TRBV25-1 CASSEFSGRDQETQYF TGTGCCAGCAGTGAATTTAGCGGGAGGGACCAAGAGACCCAGTACTTC
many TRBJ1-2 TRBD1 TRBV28 CASSPRWDSTNYGYTF TGTGCCAGCAGCCCCAGGTGGGACAGCACTAACTATGGCTACACCTTC
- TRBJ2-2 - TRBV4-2 CASSQQRGSRGTGELFF TGTGCCAGCAGCCAACAGAGGGGGAGCAGAGGCACCGGGGAGCTGTTTTTT
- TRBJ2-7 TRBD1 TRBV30 CAWIAGTGAHEQYF TGTGCCTGGATCGCGGGGACAGGGGCCCACGAGCAGTACTTC
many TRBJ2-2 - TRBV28 CASSSSADTGELFF TGTGCCAGCAGCAGCTCGGCGGACACCGGGGAGCTGTTTTTT
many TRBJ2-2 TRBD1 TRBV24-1 CATSDFGTGGGTGELFF TGTGCCACCAGTGATTTTGGGACAGGGGGTGGGACCGGGGAGCTGTTTTTT
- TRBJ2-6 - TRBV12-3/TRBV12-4 CASSSPLRAGANVLTF TGTGCCAGCAGCTCGCCCTTAAGAGCTGGGGCCAACGTCCTGACTTTC
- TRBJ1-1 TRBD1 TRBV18 CANSPATGATGTEAFF TGTGCCAACTCACCGGCGACAGGGGCTACGGGGACTGAAGCTTTCTTT
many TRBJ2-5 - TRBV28 CASSRTGRVETQYF TGTGCCAGCAGTCGGACTGGGCGGGTAGAGACCCAGTACTTC
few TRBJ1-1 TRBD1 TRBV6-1 CASSGRTGNTEAFF TGTGCCAGCAGTGGGCGGACAGGGAACACTGAAGCTTTCTTT
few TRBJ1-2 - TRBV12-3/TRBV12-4 CASSIANYGYTF TGTGCCAGCAGTATAGCAAACTATGGCTACACCTTC
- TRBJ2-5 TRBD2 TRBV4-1 CASSHPRDDGRGTQYF TGCGCCAGCAGCCACCCTCGGGACGATGGGAGGGGGACCCAGTACTTC
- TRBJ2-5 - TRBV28 CASSFWLKETQCF TGTGCCAGCAGTTTTTGGCTAAAAGAGACCCAGTGCTTC
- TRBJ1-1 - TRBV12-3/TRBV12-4 CASSFNREAFF TGTGCCAGCAGTTTTAACAGGGAGGCTTTCTTT
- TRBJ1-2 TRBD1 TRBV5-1 CASSQNAGQQVRGYGYTF TGCGCCAGCAGCCAAAATGCGGGACAGCAAGTTCGGGGCTATGGCTACACCTTC
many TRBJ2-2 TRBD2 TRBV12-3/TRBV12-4 CASKPLADTGELFF TGTGCCAGCAAACCACTAGCGGACACCGGGGAGCTGTTTTTT
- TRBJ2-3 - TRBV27 CASSPRDIPTDTQYF TGTGCCAGCAGCCCCCGGGACATCCCCACAGATACGCAGTATTTT
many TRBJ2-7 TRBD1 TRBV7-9 CASSFGTADFYEQYF TGTGCCAGCAGCTTCGGGACAGCCGATTTCTACGAGCAGTACTTC
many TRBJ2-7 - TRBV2 CASRAVLPEQYF TGTGCCAGCAGGGCGGTCTTGCCCGAGCAGTACTTC
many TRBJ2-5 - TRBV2 CASSVQTGTSETQYF TGTGCCAGCAGTGTTCAGACAGGGACTTCAGAGACCCAGTACTTC
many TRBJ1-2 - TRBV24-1 CATSDPVQAREGDYTF TGTGCCACCAGTGATCCCGTGCAGGCCCGGGAGGGTGACTACACCTTC
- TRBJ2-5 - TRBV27 CASSLGIGETQYF TGTGCCAGCAGTTTGGGGATAGGGGAGACCCAGTACTTC
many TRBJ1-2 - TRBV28 CASSLEAYLDGYTF TGTGCCAGCAGTTTAGAGGCTTATCTAGATGGCTACACCTTC
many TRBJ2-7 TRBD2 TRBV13 CASSSVASGGYEQYF TGTGCCAGCAGCTCTGTTGCTAGCGGGGGTTACGAGCAGTACTTC
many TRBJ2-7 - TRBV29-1 CSIPGTDSYEQYF TGCAGCATCCCCGGGACCGACTCCTACGAGCAGTACTTC